Given below is one TCR beta chain in context. The method was immunoSEQ multiplex PCR; TCRdb's version includes in-frame clones alone and lacks a portion of them. The sample comprises 53,000 or so clones, 85% to 90% of which are singletons, and approximately 5.4% rests with the top ten. The CDR3 runs 16 residues. CDR1 is SNHLY, CDR2 FYNNEI, per germline. Trimming at V came to 6 bases and at J to 2 bases, leaving 4 bases not matched to a gene. The record originates from a study of technical replicates of blood from several donors. Material: PBMCs. This receptor was obtained from a human donor in good health. Some clones in this sample may be carry-over from other donors' samples. V is TRBV2 and J is TRBJ2-6, with 10 bases identical to TRBD1. The CDR3 protein is CASRGGTGAGANVLTF. CDR3 sequence (DNA): TGTGCCAGCAGGGGGGGGACAGGGGCTGGGGCCAACGTCCTGACTTTC.